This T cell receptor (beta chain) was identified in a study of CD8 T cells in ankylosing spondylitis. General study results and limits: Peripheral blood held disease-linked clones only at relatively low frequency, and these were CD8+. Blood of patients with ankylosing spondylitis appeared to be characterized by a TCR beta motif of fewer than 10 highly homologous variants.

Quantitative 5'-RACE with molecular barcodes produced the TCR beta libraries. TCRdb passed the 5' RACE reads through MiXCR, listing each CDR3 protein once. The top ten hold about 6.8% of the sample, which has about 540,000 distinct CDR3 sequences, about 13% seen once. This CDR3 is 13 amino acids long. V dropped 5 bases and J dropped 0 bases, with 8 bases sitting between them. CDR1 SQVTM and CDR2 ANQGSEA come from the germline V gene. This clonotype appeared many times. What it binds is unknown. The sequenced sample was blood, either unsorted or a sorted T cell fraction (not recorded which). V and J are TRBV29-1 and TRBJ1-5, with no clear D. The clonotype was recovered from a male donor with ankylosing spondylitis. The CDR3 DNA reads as TGCAGCGTTTTAATGAGTAGCAATCAGCCCCAGCATTTT. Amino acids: CSVLMSSNQPQHF.